Sequencing of this TCR beta chain was carried out in a study of blood T cell repertoires in COVID-19. For the study at large: PBMCs, B-cell-depleted T cells, or T cells provided the cDNA or gDNA that made up the material.

Sequencing used immunoSEQ multiplex PCR; TCRdb keeps in-frame clones, though not all of them. The sample carries 100,000 to 120,000 clones, around 90% recorded once. There are 13 residues in the CDR3. Trimming removed 3 bases from V and 5 bases from J, with 10 bases in between. Germline-derived CDR1 and CDR2 are LNHDA and SQIVND (reference sequence). V gene TRBV19 combines with J gene TRBJ1-2; D not certain. This clonotype was obtained from a woman between 50 and 59 years old with acute or convalescent COVID-19. Source material: peripheral blood. DNA for the CDR3: TGTGCCAGTAGTATTAGTTTGGAGTATGGCTACACCTTC. It codes for CASSISLEYGYTF. Complete variable domain (other parts from reference TRBV19 and TRBJ1-2): DGGITQSPKYLFRKEGQNVTLSCEQNLNHDAMYWYRQDPGQGLRLIYYSQIVNDFQKGDIAEGYSVSREKKESFPLTVTSAQKNPTAFYLCASSISLEYGYTFGSGTRLTVV.